This T cell receptor (beta chain) was found in a study of neoadjuvant anti-PD-1 for oral cavity cancer. Looking at the study overall: Around day 43, patients without progression received a fourth nivolumab dose before surgery.

The time point here: after neoadjuvant nivolumab, at surgical resection. V gave up 3 bases and J gave up 6 bases, with 11 bases separating them. There are 13 residues in the CDR3. The V gene's germline CDR1 is KGHSH and CDR2 LQKENI. Sequencing used immunoSEQ multiplex PCR; TCRdb keeps in-frame clones, though not all of them. The table lists some 6,000 clones, around half of them singletons. This clonotype originated in a person aged 35 to 85 with oral cavity squamous cell carcinoma. The rearrangement joins TRBV18 to TRBJ1-1; D gene unclear. Sequenced material: tumor tissue, taken after nivolumab (anti-PD-1) treatment. Here the CDR3 DNA reads TGTGCCAGCTCACCTACTCGAGATGCTGAAGCTTTCTTT. Protein product: CASSPTRDAEAFF. Full variable domain (remainder filled in from reference TRBV18 and TRBJ1-1): NAGVMQNPRHLVRRRGQEARLRCSPMKGHSHVYWYRQLPEEGLKFMVYLQKENIIDESGMPKERFSAEFPKEGPSILRIQQVVRGDSAAYFCASSPTRDAEAFFGQGTRLTVV.